The following is a T cell receptor (beta chain) sequence with its context. The data stem from a study of cytomegalovirus exposure and HLA in healthy donors. PCR primers comprised 60 Vbeta and 13 Jbeta primers. TCRdb keeps only in-frame clones here, not all; method: immunoSEQ multiplex PCR. The repertoire holds around 150,000 clones, nearly 70% seen once, with roughly 10% in the top ten. V lost 2 bases and J 6 bases, leaving 11 bases between the germline ends. Germline V lookup: CDR1 SGHTA, CDR2 FQGNSA. CDR3 length equals 13 residues. The chain employs TRBV7-2 and TRBJ2-7; D is possibly TRBD1 (6 bases). Material: PBMCs. The receptor comes from a man aged 25 to 40 in good health and CMV-seropositive. CDR3 sequence: CASSLWGPSEQYF. For the CDR3, the DNA is TGTGCCAGCAGCTTATGGGGGCCTAGCGAGCAGTACTTC.